This TCR beta chain was sequenced in a study of blood T cell repertoires in COVID-19. Germline lookup yields CDR1 KGHDR and CDR2 SFDVKD. Trimming pared 6 bases from V and 1 base from J, leaving 13 bases between. This CDR3 is built from 15 residues. Here immunoSEQ multiplex PCR was the method, and the copy in TCRdb shows in-frame clones only, minus some. The sample records roughly 190,000 clones, 76% being singletons. V is TRBV24-1 and J is TRBJ2-3; D gene ambiguous. The source of this sequence is a woman between 50 and 59 years old with active or convalescent COVID-19. Source material: peripheral blood. In DNA form, the CDR3 reads TGTGCCACCAGTCCGACCGGAGAAGGCACAGATACGCAGTATTTT. It yields the protein CATSPTGEGTDTQYF.